These 25 T cell receptor beta chains were all obtained from the same sample, sequenced in a study of T cell repertoires in cytomegalovirus infection. Which antigens these TCRs recognize remains unknown. TCRdb fed the reads into MiXCR, producing one record per CDR3 protein. The repertoire holds approximately 910,000 distinct CDR3 sequences, with 25% to 40% as singletons. The sequenced sample was cultured CD8+ T cells from PBMCs, obtained from culture after CMV antigen stimulation. Every receptor here comes from a human donor in good health (CMV status not recorded). Some clones in this sample may be carry-over from other donors' samples.

The V gene is TRBV7-9, the J gene TRBJ2-5, with a weak D call TRBD1 (5 bases). The CDR3 has 15 amino acids. With 2 bases removed from V and 3 bases from J, the gap between germline ends came to 13 bases. Looked up from germline, CDR1 is SEHNR and CDR2 is FQNEAQ (reference sequence). The CDR3 is CASSLQGMEKETQYF. In DNA, the CDR3 is TGTGCCAGCAGCTTACAGGGAATGGAAAAAGAGACCCAGTACTTC.

The V gene is TRBV6-1, the J gene TRBJ2-2; D remains unclear. This CDR3 spans 14 amino acids. The V end was cut by 2 bases, the J end by 6 bases, with 10 bases between. CDR1 MNHNS and CDR2 SASEGT come from the germline V gene. CDR3 sequence: CASSEWVTAGELFF. The DNA of the CDR3 is TGTGCCAGCAGTGAATGGGTCACCGCCGGGGAGCTGTTTTTT.

This clonotype turned up a few times. The chain joins TRBV6-4 to TRBJ1-5, with D unresolved. V was trimmed by 4 bases and J by 1 base, leaving 8 bases between them. This CDR3 spans 14 amino acids. Germline assignment: CDR1 MRHNA and CDR2 SNTAGT. The CDR3 bases are TGTGCCAGCAGTGCCATTCTAAGCAATCAGCCCCAGCATTTT. Amino acid sequence: CASSAILSNQPQHF.

The V gene is TRBV19, the J gene TRBJ2-2, with D hard to call. The CDR3 consists of 10 residues. CDR1 LNHDA and CDR2 SQIVND come from the germline V gene (reference sequence). The V gene lost 7 bases and the J gene lost 8 bases, with 5 bases spanning the gap. CDR3 DNA: TGTGCCAGTAAAGGAGGGGAGCTGTTTTTT. Protein: CASKGGELFF.

J is TRBJ2-7 and V is TRBV27; perhaps TRBD1 as D (6 bases). The CDR3 length is 15 residues. V lost 0 bases to trimming and J lost 2 bases, with 11 bases between them. The germline V gene encodes CDR1 MNHEY and CDR2 SMNVEV (reference sequence). CDR3 DNA: TGTGCCAGCAGTTTATCGATGACAGGCACCTACGAGCAGTACTTC. It yields the protein CASSLSMTGTYEQYF.

The rearrangement links TRBV14 to TRBJ1-1, with unresolved D. There are 13 residues in the CDR3. The germline gives CDR1 SGHDN, CDR2 FVKESK. Trimming took 2 bases from V and 1 from J, leaving 5 bases between them. Here the CDR3 reads CASSQYANTEAFF. DNA of the CDR3: TGTGCCAGCAGCCAATACGCGAACACTGAAGCTTTCTTT.

The chain has TRBV20-1 and TRBJ1-1, with 7 bases aligning to TRBD1. The CDR3 is made up of 14 amino acids. The germline gives CDR1 DFQATT, CDR2 SNEGSKA (reference sequence). J gave up 5 bases and V 5 bases, and 11 bases lay outside the gene matches. CDR3 sequence: CSARDHRGRTEAFF. In DNA form, the CDR3 reads TGCAGTGCTCGTGACCACAGGGGAAGGACTGAAGCTTTCTTT.

Ten or more counts support this clonotype. This chain uses TRBV6-2 or TRBV6-3 with TRBJ2-1, with TRBD1 matching 8 bases. V trimming: 8 bases; J trimming: 8 bases; junction bases outside the gene matches: 8. CDR1 and CDR2 from the germline V gene are MNHEY and SVGEGT. This CDR3 is 13 amino acids long. Here the CDR3 DNA reads TGTGCCAGCGGTTTCGACAGGGGATATGAGCAGTTCTTC. It codes for CASGFDRGYEQFF.

The chain couples TRBV5-1 to TRBJ2-7; D call uncertain. V was trimmed by 0 bases and J by 4 bases, leaving 11 bases between them. CDR1 SGHRS and CDR2 YFSETQ come from the germline V gene. This CDR3 spans 14 amino acids. The CDR3 DNA sequence: TGCGCCAGCAGCTTGGACGGCCCCCCGTACGAGCAGTACTTC. This sequence encodes CASSLDGPPYEQYF.

This clonotype was found many times. The genes are TRBV28 and TRBJ1-5; D possibly corresponds to TRBD1 (5 bases). Germline lookup yields CDR1 MDHEN and CDR2 SYDVKM. V was clipped by 7 bases and J by 2 bases, with 15 bases between them. This CDR3 has 15 residues. The CDR3 DNA sequence: TGTGCCAGCACACTTGGGGGGAACGGCAATCAGCCCCAGCATTTT. This gives the protein CASTLGGNGNQPQHF.

The chain has TRBV7-2 and TRBJ2-3, with 8 bases matching TRBD2. The CDR3 totals 15 residues. The V and J ends lost 5 bases and 4 bases, in that order; junction bases with no gene match: 8. CDR1 and CDR2 from the germline V gene are SGHTA and FQGNSA. The CDR3: CASSRTGGPADTQYF. As DNA, the CDR3 is TGTGCCAGCAGCCGTACGGGGGGGCCCGCAGATACGCAGTATTTT.

This clonotype was observed a handful of times. This chain joins TRBV6-1 and TRBJ2-7; maybe TRBD1 (6 bases). V lost 1 base and J lost 1, with 8 bases in between. The CDR3 is 14 residues long. Germline V gives CDR1 MNHNS, CDR2 SASEGT. The CDR3 region has the DNA TGTGCCAGCAGTGAAGAGGGGGAATCCTACGAGCAGTACTTC. Translation: CASSEEGESYEQYF.

This chain joins TRBV12-3 or TRBV12-4 and TRBJ2-7; TRBD1 agrees at 10 bases. CDR3 length: 16 residues. V was pared by 1 base and J by 2 bases, with 5 bases of the junction left unmatched. CDR3 residues: CASSLGDRGSTYEQYF. CDR3 DNA: TGTGCCAGCAGTTTAGGGGACAGGGGTTCCACCTACGAGCAGTACTTC.

The rearrangement joins TRBV27 to TRBJ1-1; D is possibly TRBD1 (6 bases). This CDR3 spans 18 amino acids. Germline V gene lookup returns CDR1 MNHEY and CDR2 SMNVEV (reference sequence). Trimming took off 2 bases at V and 1 base at J, with 20 bases between the two ends. The CDR3 coding sequence is TGTGCCAGCAGTTTAGGCCCTCGACAGGCCTCAGAGAACACTGAAGCTTTCTTT. This codes for CASSLGPRQASENTEAFF.

On this clonotype: The junction shows a germline mismatch at one end, possibly a read error. The chain has TRBV4-3 and TRBJ1-3; D unresolved. This CDR3 has 15 amino acids. Germline-derived CDR1 and CDR2 are LGHNA and YSLEER. The CDR3 sequence is CANSQGPSSGNTIYF. CDR3 nucleotide sequence: TGCGCCAACAGCCAAGGACCGAGCTCTGGAAACACCATATATTTT.

Points on this clonotype: Sequence at one end of the junction differs from germline and may be a read error. V and J are TRBV7-2 and TRBJ2-2; D tentatively reads TRBD1 or TRBD2 (5 bases each). The CDR3 length is 14 residues. The germline gives CDR1 SGHTA, CDR2 FQGNSA. CDR3 amino acids: CASRTGSNTGEPFF. The CDR3 coding sequence is TGTGCCAGCAGAACAGGCTCGAACACCGGGGAGCCGTTTTTT.

The sample holds many counts of this clonotype. The chain joins TRBV11-1 to TRBJ2-3; 10 positions agree with TRBD2. V lost 4 bases, J lost 0 bases, and 4 bases stayed unmatched. Germline V gene lookup returns CDR1 SGHAT and CDR2 FQDESV (reference sequence). The CDR3 is 16 residues long. The CDR3 region has the DNA TGTGCCAGCAGCTCGAAGCGGGGGGGGAGCACAGATACGCAGTATTTT. Translation: CASSSKRGGSTDTQYF. The full variable domain, rest sourced from reference TRBV11-1 and TRBJ2-3, is EAEVAQSPRYKITEKSQAVAFWCDPISGHATLYWYRQILGQGPELLVQFQDESVVDDSQLPKDRFSAERLKGVDSTLKIQPAELGDSAMYLCASSSKRGGSTDTQYFGPGTRLTVL.

There are many counts of this clonotype. The chain recombines TRBV7-9 with TRBJ2-1; 14 nucleotides agree with TRBD2. The trim removed 3 bases at V and 1 base at J, leaving 2 bases unmatched. Per germline, CDR1 SEHNR and CDR2 FQNEAQ (reference sequence). The CDR3 consists of 17 residues. The chain's CDR3 is CASSLGTSGGSYNEQFF. In nucleotides, the CDR3 is TGTGCCAGCAGCTTGGGGACTAGCGGGGGTTCCTACAATGAGCAGTTCTTC.

This clonotype was counted at least ten times. This rearrangement joins TRBV24-1 to TRBJ1-5; D is uncertain. The ends were cut back, 11 bases at V and 0 bases at J, with 13 bases in the middle. CDR1 is KGHDR and CDR2 is SFDVKD in the germline V gene. The CDR3 totals 14 residues. The CDR3, as DNA: TGTGCCAGCGGAGACGGTGATAGCAATCAGCCCCAGCATTTT. Translated: CASGDGDSNQPQHF.

The sample holds many counts of this clonotype. This chain connects TRBV7-9 to TRBJ2-7; D perhaps matches TRBD2 (6 bases). V shed 4 bases and J shed 5 bases, with 12 bases lying between them. The germline V gene has CDR1 SEHNR and CDR2 FQNEAQ (reference sequence). CDR3 length: 13 amino acids. The CDR3 region has the DNA TGTGCCAGCAGCTCGGGACTTACCCACGAGCAGTACGTC. Protein: CASSSGLTHEQYV.

The rearrangement uses TRBV7-6 and TRBJ2-2; 9 positions match TRBD1. V lost 4 bases, J lost 6 bases, and 6 bases stayed unmatched. The CDR3 loop spans 15 amino acids. Germline V gene lookup returns CDR1 SGHVS and CDR2 FNYEAQ. CDR3 region: CASSSRTGVAGELFF. The CDR3 DNA reads TGTGCCAGCAGCTCTCGGACAGGGGTGGCCGGGGAGCTGTTTTTT.

The V gene is TRBV9, the J gene TRBJ2-4, with 9 bases identical to TRBD2. Germline CDR1 and CDR2: SGDLS and YYNGEE. The V gene end was trimmed by 2 bases and the J gene end by 3 bases; junction bases not matched to a gene: 6. The length of the CDR3 is 16 residues. This chain's CDR3 is CASSVRGGEDKNIQYF. As DNA, the CDR3 is TGTGCCAGCAGCGTCCGCGGGGGGGAGGACAAAAACATTCAGTACTTC. The full variable domain, rest sourced from reference TRBV9 and TRBJ2-4, is DSGVTQTPKHLITATGQRVTLRCSPRSGDLSVYWYQQSLDQGLQFLIQYYNGEERAKGNILERFSAQQFPDLHSELNLSSLELGDSALYFCASSVRGGEDKNIQYFGAGTRLSVL.

The J gene is TRBJ2-7, the V gene TRBV28; a possible D gene is TRBD1 (6 bases). The CDR3 is 15 residues long. The V gene's germline CDR1 is MDHEN and CDR2 SYDVKM. Trimming shortened V by 5 bases and J by 2 bases, and 16 bases separated the two germline ends. CDR3 in DNA: TGTGCCAGCAGTCCTCGGTCGACAGGAGCCTACGAGCAGTACGTC. This translates into CASSPRSTGAYEQYV.

The J gene is TRBJ2-3, the V gene TRBV5-6; a weak D match, TRBD1 (5 bases). The ends were cut back, 0 bases at V and 4 bases at J, with 9 bases in the middle. Germline V gene data show CDR1 as SGHDT and CDR2 as YYEEEE. CDR3 length equals 14 residues. In nucleotides, the CDR3 is TGTGCCAGCAGCTTGGACAGGTTACCAGATACGCAGTATTTT. This translates into CASSLDRLPDTQYF.

The rearrangement joins TRBV6-6 to TRBJ1-5; D is perhaps TRBD1 (5 bases). CDR1 MNHNY and CDR2 SVGAGI come from the germline V gene (reference sequence). This CDR3 has 18 amino acids. The ends were cut back, 0 bases at V and 2 bases at J, with 17 bases in the middle. The CDR3 is CASSYSIQVSGGNQPQHF. DNA for the CDR3: TGTGCCAGCAGTTACTCGATTCAGGTCTCGGGGGGCAATCAGCCCCAGCATTTT.